This entry concerns a single TCR beta chain. The record originates from a study of T cell changes during pregnancy in multiple sclerosis. V lost 10 bases to trimming and J lost 0 bases; unmatched junction nucleotides: 2. Germline V CDR1 and CDR2: MNHNY, SVGAGI (reference sequence). CDR3 length: 13 residues. Produced via immunoSEQ multiplex PCR; TCRdb's table is partial and in-frame only. The sample holds some 45,000 clones, roughly 85% seen once. Source: CD4+ T cells from peripheral blood mononuclear cells, taken after pregnancy. This TCR derives from a female donor with multiple sclerosis, enrolled in a pregnancy study. J is TRBJ1-2 and V is TRBV6-6, with 10 nucleotides matching TRBD1. This chain's CDR3 is CATGQGANYGYTF. CDR3 in DNA: TGTGCCACAGGACAGGGGGCTAACTATGGCTACACCTTC.